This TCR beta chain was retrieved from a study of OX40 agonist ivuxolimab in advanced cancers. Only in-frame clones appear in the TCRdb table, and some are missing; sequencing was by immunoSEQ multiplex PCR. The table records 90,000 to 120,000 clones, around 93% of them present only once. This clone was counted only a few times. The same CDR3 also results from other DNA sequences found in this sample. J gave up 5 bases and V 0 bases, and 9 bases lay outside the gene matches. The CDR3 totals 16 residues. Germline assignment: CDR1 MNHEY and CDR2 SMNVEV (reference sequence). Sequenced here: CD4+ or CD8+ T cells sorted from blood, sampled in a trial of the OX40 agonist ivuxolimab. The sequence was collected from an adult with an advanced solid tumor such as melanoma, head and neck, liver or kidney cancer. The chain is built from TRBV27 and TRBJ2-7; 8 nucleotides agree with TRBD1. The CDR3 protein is CASSLSPRTGRDEQYF. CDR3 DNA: TGTGCCAGCAGTTTATCGCCCCGGACAGGGCGGGACGAGCAGTACTTC.